This entry lists 11 T cell receptor beta chains sequenced from one sample in a study of shared clonotypes between healthy human individuals. Data came from immunoSEQ multiplex PCR; TCRdb stores just in-frame clones and leaves some out. The repertoire holds millions of clones, with about 94% as singletons. Naive CD8 cells lacked CD45RO and underwent positive selection for CCR7, leaving out terminally differentiated effector memory CD45RA+ cells. Sample: naive CD8+ T cells sorted from blood. The receptors here all came from a young man in good health.

The chain is built from TRBV5-6 and TRBJ2-2; the D gene is possibly TRBD1 (5 bases). V was trimmed by 0 bases and J by 8 bases, leaving 8 bases between them. Germline V gives CDR1 SGHDT, CDR2 YYEEEE. This CDR3 contains 13 residues. The CDR3 coding sequence is TGTGCCAGCAGCTTGGACTGGACAGGGGAGCTGTTTTTT. This codes for CASSLDWTGELFF.

Comments on this clone: The same CDR3 also results from other DNA sequences found in this sample. The gene calls are TRBV6-5 and TRBJ2-2; the D is unclear. Trimming cost V 2 bases and J 5 bases, with 9 bases left between them. Germline-derived CDR1 and CDR2 are MNHEY and SVGAGI. There are 14 residues in the CDR3. The CDR3 loop is CASSYGVGTGELFF. DNA for the CDR3: TGTGCCAGCAGTTACGGGGTAGGGACCGGGGAGCTGTTTTTT.

The count of this clone is one. The CDR3 nucleotides read TGCAGCGTGTGTCCCCGGGGCTATTTTGGGAATGAGCAGTTCTTC. This translates into CSVCPRGYFGNEQFF. This chain connects TRBV29-1 to TRBJ2-1; D is possibly TRBD1 or TRBD2 (5 bases each). The CDR3 has 15 residues. The ends were cut back, 6 bases at V and 7 bases at J, with 22 bases in the middle. Germline V lookup: CDR1 SQVTM, CDR2 ANQGSEA.

As DNA, the CDR3 is TGTGCCAGCAGCGGAGGACAGGGGGGAAACATTCAGTACTTC. Protein product: CASSGGQGGNIQYF. The V gene is TRBV5-4, the J gene TRBJ2-4; 10 bases agree with TRBD1. Germline trimming cut 4 bases from V and 6 bases from J; bases unmatched to any gene: 4. CDR3 size: 14 residues. The germline V gene has CDR1 SGHNT and CDR2 YYREEE (reference sequence). The variable domain in full, with the rest retrieved from reference TRBV5-4 and TRBJ2-4, is ETGVTQSPTHLIKTRGQQVTLRCSSQSGHNTVSWYQQALGQGPQFIFQYYREEENGRGNFPPRFSGLQFPNYSSELNVNALELDDSALYLCASSGGQGGNIQYFGAGTRLSVL.

The genes are TRBV30 and TRBJ2-5; D not certain. The germline CDR1 and CDR2 sequences are GTSNPN and SVGIG (reference sequence). This CDR3 contains 12 residues. The V gene lost 1 base and the J gene lost 5 bases, with 8 bases spanning the gap. This CDR3 reads CAWSASIETQYF. For the CDR3, the DNA is TGTGCCTGGAGTGCCAGTATCGAGACCCAGTACTTC.

The rearrangement uses TRBV29-1 and TRBJ2-3; 7 bases align to TRBD2. Germline V gene sequence: CDR1 SQVTM, CDR2 ANQGSEA. Trimming at V came to 4 bases and at J to 6 bases, leaving 7 bases not matched to a gene. This CDR3 has 13 residues. The CDR3 protein is CSVGAGVIDTQYF. The CDR3 DNA reads as TGCAGCGTTGGGGCGGGAGTTATCGATACGCAGTATTTT.

As DNA, the CDR3 is TGCGCCAGCAGCCAAGATCTGCTAGCCCTCAAGGACGAGCAGTACTTC. Translated: CASSQDLLALKDEQYF. The chain is built from TRBV4-3 and TRBJ2-7, with D possibly matching TRBD2 (5 bases). This CDR3 contains 16 residues. Trimming removed 0 bases at V and 5 bases at J, with 17 bases between. From germline, CDR1 is LGHNA and CDR2 YSLEER.

This sequence joins TRBV9 and TRBJ1-4; D is undetermined. The CDR3 is 14 residues long. Germline loops: CDR1 SGDLS, CDR2 YYNGEE. Trimming shortened V by 4 bases and J by 3 bases, and 10 bases separated the two germline ends. The CDR3 bases are TGTGCCAGCAGCCCAGCGGGCCCTAATGAAAAACTGTTTTTT. Its translation: CASSPAGPNEKLFF.

The chain combines TRBV28 with TRBJ2-1; possibly TRBD2 for D (7 bases). This CDR3 has 16 residues. Trimming took off 4 bases at V and 9 bases at J, with 22 bases between the two ends. CDR1 is MDHEN, CDR2 SYDVKM, per germline. CDR3 nucleotide sequence: TGTGCCAGCAGTTCCCCCCTTAAGGGGGGGCCGGTTGAGCAGTTCTTC. This sequence encodes CASSSPLKGGPVEQFF.

The genes are TRBV7-8 and TRBJ2-7; TRBD2 matches 9 bases. This CDR3 contains 15 residues. Germline CDR1 and CDR2: SGHVS and FQNEAQ. V was clipped by 0 bases and J by 4 bases; unmatched bases: 4. This CDR3 reads CASSLAGGGVYEQYF. In DNA, the CDR3 is TGTGCCAGCAGCTTAGCTGGCGGGGGGGTATACGAGCAGTACTTC.

The rearrangement links TRBV2 to TRBJ2-1, with D possibly TRBD2 on 7 matching bases. The CDR3 is 14 amino acids. Trimming removed 7 bases at V and 9 bases at J, with 19 bases between. Germline-derived CDR1 and CDR2 are SNHLY and FYNNEI. Here the CDR3 DNA reads TGTGCCAGCACTGCCTTAGGGGGGGGTACTGAGCAGTTCTTC. This sequence encodes CASTALGGGTEQFF.